What follows are 16 T cell receptor beta chains derived from one specimen sequenced in a study of cytomegalovirus exposure and HLA in healthy donors. The PCR used 60 Vbeta and 13 Jbeta primers. TCRdb's copy holds only in-frame clones and misses some; the assay was immunoSEQ multiplex PCR. The sample holds about 160,000 clones, 82% seen once. Input material: PBMCs. The receptors stem from a girl under 10 years old in good health and CMV-seropositive.

This chain links TRBV5-6 with TRBJ1-1; no clear D gene. V lost 4 bases and J lost 2, with 18 bases in between. CDR1 is SGHDT, CDR2 YYEEEE, per germline. CDR3 length equals 16 residues. CDR3 in amino acids: CASSPLIRHTNTEAFF. The CDR3 coding sequence is TGTGCCAGCAGCCCGCTCATCCGACATACTAACACTGAAGCTTTCTTT.

The chain links TRBV2 to TRBJ1-4; 10 positions match TRBD1. Trimming cost V 6 bases and J 2 bases; bases outside gene matches: 3. This CDR3 is built from 15 residues. Germline V CDR1 and CDR2: SNHLY, FYNNEI. CDR3 in DNA: TGTGCCAGCAGGCTGACAGGGGGCACTAATGAAAAACTGTTTTTT. It encodes CASRLTGGTNEKLFF.

The chain employs TRBV6-1 and TRBJ2-7; D remains unclear. The V gene's germline CDR1 is MNHNS and CDR2 SASEGT. The CDR3 spans 14 residues. Trimming pared 10 bases from V and 6 bases from J, leaving 22 bases between. This CDR3 reads CATSRSETPLEQYF. For the CDR3, the DNA is TGTGCCACTAGTAGGAGCGAGACCCCGCTCGAGCAGTACTTC.

The chain joins TRBV6-6 to TRBJ2-5, with no clear D. V was clipped by 4 bases and J by 8 bases, with 8 bases between them. The CDR3 runs 11 residues. Germline V CDR1 and CDR2: MNHNY, SVGAGI (reference sequence). The CDR3 nucleotides read TGTGCCAGCAGTTTTTCCCAAACCCAGTACTTC. Translation: CASSFSQTQYF.

The genes are TRBV27 and TRBJ2-5, with 7 bases lining up with TRBD2. This CDR3 spans 15 amino acids. Germline-derived CDR1 and CDR2 are MNHEY and SMNVEV (reference sequence). J lost 5 bases, V lost 6 bases, and 12 bases had no gene match. CDR3 protein: CASSMRSGVPETQYF. The CDR3 region has the DNA TGTGCCAGCAGCATGCGGAGCGGGGTCCCGGAGACCCAGTACTTC.

The V call is TRBV4-2, the J call TRBJ1-2; 9 bases match TRBD1. Trimming took 2 bases from V and 4 from J; bases not matched to a gene: 5. CDR3 length: 15 amino acids. CDR1 is LGHNA and CDR2 is YNFKEQ in the germline V gene. The CDR3 sequence is CASSQRTGDPYGYTF. CDR3 in DNA: TGTGCCAGCAGCCAACGGACAGGGGATCCCTATGGCTACACCTTC.

This rearrangement joins TRBV7-8 to TRBJ2-7; D uncertain. Germline CDR1 reads SGHVS; CDR2 reads FQNEAQ. V gave up 8 bases and J gave up 5 bases, with 10 bases separating them. The CDR3 extends over 11 amino acids. The CDR3: CASGQFDEQYF. The CDR3 DNA reads as TGTGCCAGCGGTCAGTTCGACGAGCAGTACTTC.

This clone was seen just once. This chain connects TRBV18 to TRBJ2-1; possibly TRBD2 for D (5 bases). The CDR3 totals 15 residues. Germline values: CDR1 KGHSH, CDR2 LQKENI. With 6 bases removed from V and 5 bases from J, the gap between germline ends came to 17 bases. The DNA of the CDR3 is TGTGCCAGCTCTTCCGGGGAACCTCGGAACAATGAGCAGTTCTTC. Encoded protein: CASSSGEPRNNEQFF.

V usage is TRBV29-1 and J usage is TRBJ2-3, with a tentative D call TRBD2 (6 bases). V was clipped by 4 bases and J by 0 bases, with 11 bases between them. CDR1 is SQVTM, CDR2 ANQGSEA, per germline. This CDR3 has 14 residues. CDR3 sequence: CSVGHGSSTDTQYF. The CDR3 coding sequence is TGCAGCGTTGGACACGGGAGTAGCACAGATACGCAGTATTTT.

The chain joins TRBV18 to TRBJ2-5; 12 nucleotides align to TRBD2. V lost 4 bases to trimming and J lost 1 base; unmatched junction nucleotides: 1. This CDR3 contains 15 residues. Germline loops: CDR1 KGHSH, CDR2 LQKENI. The CDR3 DNA reads as TGTGCCAGCTCACAACTAGCGGGAGGCCAAGAGACCCAGTACTTC. Residues: CASSQLAGGQETQYF.

The rearrangement links TRBV5-6 to TRBJ2-2, with D maybe TRBD2 (6 bases). This CDR3 region has 13 residues. The V gene's germline CDR1 is SGHDT and CDR2 YYEEEE. V was clipped by 4 bases and J by 5 bases, with 9 bases between them. The CDR3 protein is CASSTLATGELFF. In nucleotides, the CDR3 is TGTGCCAGCAGCACCCTAGCGACCGGGGAGCTGTTTTTT.

The chain recombines TRBV18 with TRBJ1-5; tentative D call: TRBD1 (6 bases). Germline V gene sequence: CDR1 KGHSH, CDR2 LQKENI. CDR3 length equals 16 residues. Trimming took 3 bases from V and 4 from J, leaving 16 bases between them. CDR3 in amino acids: CASSPVGRGPNQPQHF. As DNA, the CDR3 is TGTGCCAGCTCACCGGTCGGCAGGGGCCCAAATCAGCCCCAGCATTTT.

CDR3 in amino acids: CSVTGSGSGNTIYF. The CDR3 nucleotides read TGCAGCGTTACGGGAAGCGGCTCTGGAAACACCATATATTTT. V gene TRBV29-1 combines with J gene TRBJ1-3; no definite D call. The V end was cut by 5 bases, the J end by 0 bases, with 11 bases between. This CDR3 contains 14 residues. CDR1 is SQVTM, CDR2 ANQGSEA, per germline.

The V call is TRBV19, the J call TRBJ1-2; the D gene is possibly TRBD1 (6 bases). The germline V gene encodes CDR1 LNHDA and CDR2 SQIVND (reference sequence). The V end lost 5 bases, the J end lost 4 bases, and 17 bases lay between the germline ends. This CDR3 is built from 15 residues. DNA of the CDR3: TGTGCCAGTAGTCCCGGGACATCCGCTCGCTATGGCTACACCTTC. Its translation is CASSPGTSARYGYTF.

The V call is TRBV19, the J call TRBJ1-3, with D perhaps matching TRBD1 (5 bases). The CDR3 length is 14 residues. The V end lost 2 bases, the J end lost 4 bases, and 9 bases lay between the germline ends. CDR1 and CDR2 from the germline V gene are LNHDA and SQIVND (reference sequence). The CDR3: CASSIPGKGNTIYF. The CDR3, as DNA: TGTGCCAGTAGTATACCAGGGAAAGGAAACACCATATATTTT.

This chain joins TRBV5-1 and TRBJ2-1; 7 bases agree with TRBD2. Germline CDR1 reads SGHRS; CDR2 reads YFSETQ. The CDR3 is made up of 15 amino acids. The trim removed 0 bases at V and 2 bases at J, leaving 2 bases unmatched. The CDR3 region is CASSLARGAYNEQFF. CDR3 coding DNA: TGCGCCAGCAGCTTGGCTCGGGGGGCCTACAATGAGCAGTTCTTC.